This TCR beta chain was captured by sequencing in a study of TET2 disruption in CD19-targeted CAR T cells. Germline V gene data show CDR1 as MDHEN and CDR2 as SYDVKM. The CDR3 spans 13 residues. V lost 7 bases, J lost 0 bases, and 7 bases lay in between. A note on this clone: The antigen is unknown. The CDR3 end falls 3 residues outside the read, so it is completed with the germline J gene.

The sample's treatment: autologous CTL019 cells: CD19 CAR with 4-1BB and CD3 zeta domains. A CD19 CAR with TCR zeta and 4-1BB domains was used. T cells for CTL019 manufacturing were collected from peripheral blood by leukapheresis. Produced via immunoSEQ multiplex PCR; TCRdb's table is partial and in-frame only. This sample's table has under 30,000 clones. This clonotype was sampled from a man in his 70s with chronic lymphocytic leukemia. The sample here was CD8- CAR+ T cells sorted from cultured blood T cells, taken for CD19 CAR T cell therapy. Subset of the sample: CD8-negative CAR-positive T cells from the infusion product. This rearrangement joins TRBV28 to TRBJ1-5, with D unclear. The CDR3 loop is CASNIDSNQPQHF. The DNA read from the CDR3 is TGTGCCAGCAATATAGATAGCAATCAGCCC.